The clone carrying this T cell receptor beta chain was observed a handful of times. Antigen unknown. V was cut by 1 base and J by 0 bases, with 4 bases left in between. This CDR3 contains 14 residues. Germline-derived CDR1 and CDR2 are SEHNR and FQNEAQ (reference sequence). TCRdb reanalysed the 5' RACE reads using MiXCR and keeps one entry per CDR3 protein. The table has about 220,000 distinct CDR3 sequences, 6% to 8% seen once. This entry comes from a study of CD8 T cells in ankylosing spondylitis. Regarding the study as a whole: There was a TCR beta motif, made of eight highly homologous variants, that appeared characteristic of ankylosing spondylitis blood.

This TCR was recovered from a male donor with ankylosing spondylitis. J is TRBJ2-4 and V is TRBV7-9; D ambiguous. Material: blood, either unsorted or a sorted T cell fraction (not recorded which). The CDR3 reads CASSLVLAKNIQYF. The CDR3 DNA sequence: TGTGCCAGCAGCTTAGTCCTAGCCAAAAACATTCAGTACTTC.